This T cell receptor beta chain came from a study of blood T cell repertoires in COVID-19. In the study overall: Sites across the United States, Italy and Spain contributed samples from acute and convalescent COVID-19. T cells, B-cell-depleted T cells, or PBMCs provided the cDNA or gDNA that served as material.

The CDR3 runs 15 residues. Germline loops: CDR1 SGHKS, CDR2 YYEKEE (reference sequence). V gave up 4 bases and J gave up 5 bases; unmatched junction bases: 10. As processed by the authors: Cell counts per sample came from amplifying reference gene primers. Data came from immunoSEQ multiplex PCR; TCRdb stores just in-frame clones and leaves some out. The V and J calls and clone size are taken from that table; D and trimming were inferred from the DNA. Of 150,000 to 200,000 clones in the sample, roughly 91% were seen once. Sequences were obtained from peripheral blood. V gene TRBV5-5 combines with J gene TRBJ2-7, with TRBD1 identical over 9 bases. This TCR was recovered from a human donor in a cohort sampled during active COVID-19. The CDR3, as DNA: TGTGCCAGCAGCGAGGGGGACAGGGTTTTCGACGAGCAGTACTTC. This gives the protein CASSEGDRVFDEQYF.